This T cell receptor beta chain originates from a study of metastatic and nonmetastatic thyroid tumors. On the study more broadly: Peripheral blood and tumor or nodule samples from malignant and benign thyroid patients were compared.

The CDR3 sequence is 15 residues long. The ends lost 6 bases at V and 6 bases at J; junction bases unmatched: 10. TCRdb re-called the PCR reads through MiXCR. The sample holds 30,000 to 40,000 clones, roughly 12% seen once. This clone came up many times. Thyroid surgery took place with no prior treatment in any patient. The clonotype originates from a female donor with papillary thyroid cancer or a benign thyroid nodule (not recorded which). Some clones in this sample may be carry-over from other donors' samples. Sequencing input: blood. The chain is built from TRBV12-3 or TRBV12-4 and TRBJ2-2, with 7 bases fitting TRBD1. The CDR3 reads CASSPNRGTAGELFF. The CDR3 coding sequence is TGTGCCAGCAGCCCGAACAGGGGTACAGCCGGGGAGCTGTTTTTT.